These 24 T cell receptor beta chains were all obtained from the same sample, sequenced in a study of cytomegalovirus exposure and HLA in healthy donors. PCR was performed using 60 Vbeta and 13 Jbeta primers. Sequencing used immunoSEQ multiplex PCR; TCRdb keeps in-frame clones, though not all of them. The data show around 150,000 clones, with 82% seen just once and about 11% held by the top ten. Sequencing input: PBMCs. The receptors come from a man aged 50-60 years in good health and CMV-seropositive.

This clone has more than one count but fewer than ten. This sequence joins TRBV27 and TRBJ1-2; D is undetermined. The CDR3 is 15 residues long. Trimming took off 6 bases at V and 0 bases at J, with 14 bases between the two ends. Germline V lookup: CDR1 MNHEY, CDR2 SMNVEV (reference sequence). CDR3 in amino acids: CASRLSDTANYGYTF. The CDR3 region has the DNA TGTGCCAGCAGACTCTCCGACACTGCTAACTATGGCTACACCTTC.

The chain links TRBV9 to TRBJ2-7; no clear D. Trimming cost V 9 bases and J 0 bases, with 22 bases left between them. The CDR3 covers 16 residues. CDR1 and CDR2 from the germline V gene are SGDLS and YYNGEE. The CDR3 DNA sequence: TGTGCCATCCCGCGCCCTTCGAGCGAAAGCTCCTACGAGCAGTACTTC. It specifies CAIPRPSSESSYEQYF.

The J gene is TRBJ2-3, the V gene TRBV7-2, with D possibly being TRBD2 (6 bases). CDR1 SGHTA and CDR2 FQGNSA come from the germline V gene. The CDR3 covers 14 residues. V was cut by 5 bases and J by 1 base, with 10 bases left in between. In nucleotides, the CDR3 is TGTGCCAGCAGCCCTTGGGAGGGCACAGATACGCAGTATTTT. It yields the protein CASSPWEGTDTQYF.

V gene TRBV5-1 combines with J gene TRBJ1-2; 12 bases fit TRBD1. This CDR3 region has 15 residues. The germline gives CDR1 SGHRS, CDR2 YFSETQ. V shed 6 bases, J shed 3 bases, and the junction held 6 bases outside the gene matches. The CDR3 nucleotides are TGCGCCAGCAACGCAGGGACAGGGGGCGACTATGGCTACACCTTC. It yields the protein CASNAGTGGDYGYTF.

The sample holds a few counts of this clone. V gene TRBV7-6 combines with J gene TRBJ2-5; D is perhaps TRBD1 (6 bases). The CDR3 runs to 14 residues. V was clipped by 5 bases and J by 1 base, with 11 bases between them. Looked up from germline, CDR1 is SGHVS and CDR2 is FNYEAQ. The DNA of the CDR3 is TGTGCCAGCAGCAAAACAGGGTTCCAAGAGACCCAGTACTTC. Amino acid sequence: CASSKTGFQETQYF.

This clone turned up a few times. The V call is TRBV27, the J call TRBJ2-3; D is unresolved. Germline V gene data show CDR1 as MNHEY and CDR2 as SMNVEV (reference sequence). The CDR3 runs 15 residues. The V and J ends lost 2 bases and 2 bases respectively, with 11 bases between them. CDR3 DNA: TGTGCCAGCAGTTTAAGACGACAAACCACAGATACGCAGTATTTT. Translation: CASSLRRQTTDTQYF.

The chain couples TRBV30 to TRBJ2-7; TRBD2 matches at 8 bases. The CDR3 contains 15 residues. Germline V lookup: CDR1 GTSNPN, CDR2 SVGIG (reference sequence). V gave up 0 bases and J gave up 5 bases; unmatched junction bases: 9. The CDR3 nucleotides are TGTGCCTGGAGTGTAACCGGGAGGGCCAGCCACGAGCAGTACTTC. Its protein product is CAWSVTGRASHEQYF.

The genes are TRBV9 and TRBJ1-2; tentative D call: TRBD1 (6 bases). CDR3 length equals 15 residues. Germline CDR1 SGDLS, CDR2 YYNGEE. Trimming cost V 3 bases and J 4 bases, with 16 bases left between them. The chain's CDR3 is CASSASGHSPYGYTF. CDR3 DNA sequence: TGTGCCAGCAGCGCCTCGGGACACTCACCCTATGGCTACACCTTC.

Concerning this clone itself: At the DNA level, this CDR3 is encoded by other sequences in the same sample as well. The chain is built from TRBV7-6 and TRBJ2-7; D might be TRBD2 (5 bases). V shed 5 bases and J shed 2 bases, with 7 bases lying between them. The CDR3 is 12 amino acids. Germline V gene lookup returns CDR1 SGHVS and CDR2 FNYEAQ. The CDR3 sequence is CASSPGTYEQYF. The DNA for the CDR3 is TGTGCCAGCAGCCCCGGGACCTACGAGCAGTACTTC.

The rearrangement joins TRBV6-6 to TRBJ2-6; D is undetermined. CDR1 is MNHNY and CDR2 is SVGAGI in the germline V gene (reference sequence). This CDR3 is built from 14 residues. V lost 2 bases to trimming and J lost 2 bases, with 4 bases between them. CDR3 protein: CASSYSPGANVLTF. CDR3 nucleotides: TGTGCCAGCAGTTACAGCCCTGGGGCCAACGTCCTGACTTTC.

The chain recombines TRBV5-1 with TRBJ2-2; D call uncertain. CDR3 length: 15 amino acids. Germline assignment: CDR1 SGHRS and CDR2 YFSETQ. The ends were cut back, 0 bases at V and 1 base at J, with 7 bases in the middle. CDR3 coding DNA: TGCGCCAGCAGCTTGGGGGCAGAGAACACCGGGGAGCTGTTTTTT. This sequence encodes CASSLGAENTGELFF.

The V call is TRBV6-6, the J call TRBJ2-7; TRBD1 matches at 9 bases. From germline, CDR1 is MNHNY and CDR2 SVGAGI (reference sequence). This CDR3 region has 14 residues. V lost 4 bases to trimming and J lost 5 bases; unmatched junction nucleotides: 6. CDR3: CASSWGQGINEQYF. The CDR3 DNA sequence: TGTGCCAGCAGTTGGGGACAGGGTATCAACGAGCAGTACTTC.

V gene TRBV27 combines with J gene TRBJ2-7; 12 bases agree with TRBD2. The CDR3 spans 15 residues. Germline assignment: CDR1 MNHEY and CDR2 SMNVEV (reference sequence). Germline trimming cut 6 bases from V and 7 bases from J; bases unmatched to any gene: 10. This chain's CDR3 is CASRTRLAGEGEQYF. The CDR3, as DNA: TGTGCCAGCAGGACCAGACTAGCGGGAGAGGGTGAGCAGTACTTC.

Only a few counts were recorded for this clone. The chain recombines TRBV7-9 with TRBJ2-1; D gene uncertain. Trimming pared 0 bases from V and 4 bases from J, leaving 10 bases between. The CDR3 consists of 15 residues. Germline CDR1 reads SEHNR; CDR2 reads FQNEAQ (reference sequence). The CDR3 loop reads CASSLAPAEYNEQFF. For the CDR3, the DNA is TGTGCCAGCAGCTTAGCGCCGGCGGAATACAATGAGCAGTTCTTC.

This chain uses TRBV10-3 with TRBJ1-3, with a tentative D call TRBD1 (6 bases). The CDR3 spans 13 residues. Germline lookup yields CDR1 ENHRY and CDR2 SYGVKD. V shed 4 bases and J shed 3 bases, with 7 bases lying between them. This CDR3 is CAISGGGGNTIYF. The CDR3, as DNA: TGTGCCATCAGTGGAGGGGGTGGAAACACCATATATTTT.

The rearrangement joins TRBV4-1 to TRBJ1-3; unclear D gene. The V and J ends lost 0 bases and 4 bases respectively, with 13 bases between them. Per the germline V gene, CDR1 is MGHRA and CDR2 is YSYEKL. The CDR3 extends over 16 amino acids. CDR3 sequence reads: CASSQDSELLGNTIYF. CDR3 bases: TGCGCCAGCAGCCAAGATTCGGAGTTGTTGGGAAACACCATATATTTT.

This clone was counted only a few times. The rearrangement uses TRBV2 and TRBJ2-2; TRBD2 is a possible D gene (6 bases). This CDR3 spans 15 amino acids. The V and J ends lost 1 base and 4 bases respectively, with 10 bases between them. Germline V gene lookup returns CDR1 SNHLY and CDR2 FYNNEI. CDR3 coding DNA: TGTGCCAGCAGTGAAGGGGGAGGTGGCACCGGGGAGCTGTTTTTT. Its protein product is CASSEGGGGTGELFF.

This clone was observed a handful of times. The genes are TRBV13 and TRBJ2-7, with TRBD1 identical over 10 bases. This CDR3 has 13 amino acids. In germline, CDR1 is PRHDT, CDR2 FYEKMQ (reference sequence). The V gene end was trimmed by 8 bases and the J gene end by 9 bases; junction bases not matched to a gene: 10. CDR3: CASGTDRGSLQYF. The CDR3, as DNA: TGTGCCAGCGGAACGGACAGGGGGAGTTTGCAGTACTTC.

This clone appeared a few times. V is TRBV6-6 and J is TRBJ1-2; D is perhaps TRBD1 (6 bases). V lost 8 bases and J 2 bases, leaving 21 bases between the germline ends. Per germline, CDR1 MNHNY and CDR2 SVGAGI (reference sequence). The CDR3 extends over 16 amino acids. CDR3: CASCRQALSKNYGYTF. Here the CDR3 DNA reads TGTGCCAGCTGCAGACAGGCACTATCGAAAAACTATGGCTACACCTTC.

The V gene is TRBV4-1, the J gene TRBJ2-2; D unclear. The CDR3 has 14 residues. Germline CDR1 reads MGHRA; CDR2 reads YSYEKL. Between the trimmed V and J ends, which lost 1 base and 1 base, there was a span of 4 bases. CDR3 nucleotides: TGCGCCAGCAGCCAAGCACTGAACACCGGGGAGCTGTTTTTT. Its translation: CASSQALNTGELFF.

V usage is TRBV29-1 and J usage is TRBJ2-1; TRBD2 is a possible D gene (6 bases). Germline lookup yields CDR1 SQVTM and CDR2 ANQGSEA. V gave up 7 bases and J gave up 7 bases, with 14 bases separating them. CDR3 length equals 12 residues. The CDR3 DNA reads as TGCAGCGCCCTCCCTGCGGGGAATGAGCAGTTCTTC. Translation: CSALPAGNEQFF.

DNA of the CDR3: TGCGCCAGCAGTGAGTGGGACACCACCGGGGAGCTGTTTTTT. Its translation is CASSEWDTTGELFF. The gene calls are TRBV10-2 and TRBJ2-2; TRBD1 is a possible D gene (6 bases). Trimming removed 1 base from V and 4 bases from J, with 7 bases in between. The CDR3 covers 14 residues. Germline V gives CDR1 WSHSY, CDR2 SAAADI.

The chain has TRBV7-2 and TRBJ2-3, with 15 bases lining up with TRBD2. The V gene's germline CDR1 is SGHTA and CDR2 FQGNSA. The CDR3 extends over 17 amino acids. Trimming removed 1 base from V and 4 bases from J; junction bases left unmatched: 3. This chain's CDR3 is CASSLVGTSGGSDTQYF. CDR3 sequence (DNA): TGTGCCAGCAGCTTAGTTGGGACTAGCGGGGGGTCAGATACGCAGTATTTT.

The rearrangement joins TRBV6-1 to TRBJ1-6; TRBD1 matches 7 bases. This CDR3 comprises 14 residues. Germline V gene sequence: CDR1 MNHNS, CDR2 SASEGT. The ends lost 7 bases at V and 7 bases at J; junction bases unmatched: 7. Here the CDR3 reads CASNNRDRNSPLHF. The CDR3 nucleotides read TGTGCCAGCAATAACCGGGACAGAAATTCACCCCTCCACTTT.